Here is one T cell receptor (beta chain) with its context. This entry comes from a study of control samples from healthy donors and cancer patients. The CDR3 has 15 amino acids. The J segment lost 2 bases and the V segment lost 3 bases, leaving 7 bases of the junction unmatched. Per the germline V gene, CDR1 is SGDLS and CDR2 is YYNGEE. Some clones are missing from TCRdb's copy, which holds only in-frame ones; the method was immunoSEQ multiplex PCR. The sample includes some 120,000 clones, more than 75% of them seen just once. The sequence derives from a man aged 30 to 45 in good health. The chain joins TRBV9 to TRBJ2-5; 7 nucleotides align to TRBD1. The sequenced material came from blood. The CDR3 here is CASSARTGYQETQYF. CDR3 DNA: TGTGCCAGCAGCGCGCGGACAGGCTATCAAGAGACCCAGTACTTC.